Listed below are T cell receptor beta chains from one sample, sequenced in a study of shared clonotypes between healthy human individuals. The repertoire was sequenced with immunoSEQ multiplex PCR; TCRdb's copy has only in-frame clones and lacks some. The sample lists fewer than 1.8 million clones, roughly 98.5% occurring once. Sequencing was performed on naive CD4+ T cells sorted from blood. These receptors all come from a man aged 30 to 45 in good health. CDR3s include the opening cysteine and the closing phenylalanine or tryptophan. Fields, in order: clone size, D gene, J gene, V gene, CDR3 DNA, CDR3 protein. A D gene is named only where the DNA matches it firmly. Clone size is not always given. Where it is, it says once, few, many or a class for expanded clones.

abundance: .
d_gene: TRBD2
j_gene: TRBJ2-7
v_gene: TRBV15
CDR3nt: TGTGCCACCAGCAGCGCCAGCGGGGGAGGCGAGCAGTACTTC
CDR3aa: CATSSASGGGEQYF

abundance: .
d_gene: .
j_gene: TRBJ2-7
v_gene: TRBV5-1
CDR3nt: TGCGCCAGCAGCTTGGCTCGCAACCGCTCCTACGAGCAGTACTTC
CDR3aa: CASSLARNRSYEQYF

abundance: once
d_gene: TRBD2
j_gene: TRBJ2-1
v_gene: TRBV9
CDR3nt: TGTGCCAGCAGCGTAAACCCTCTAGCGGGATCCCACAATGAGCAGTTCTTC
CDR3aa: CASSVNPLAGSHNEQFF

abundance: .
d_gene: .
j_gene: TRBJ2-1
v_gene: TRBV28
CDR3nt: TGTGCCAGCAGTCTCCGGTTCGATGAGCAGTTCTTC
CDR3aa: CASSLRFDEQFF

abundance: .
d_gene: .
j_gene: TRBJ2-5
v_gene: TRBV9
CDR3nt: TGTGCCAGCAGTACAGGGGGGGAAGAGACCCAGTACTTC
CDR3aa: CASSTGGEETQYF

abundance: .
d_gene: .
j_gene: TRBJ2-7
v_gene: TRBV18
CDR3nt: TGTGCCAGCTCCCGCTCAGCTGATTACTACGAGCAGTACTTC
CDR3aa: CASSRSADYYEQYF

abundance: .
d_gene: .
j_gene: TRBJ2-2
v_gene: TRBV14
CDR3nt: TGTGCCAGCAGCCAAGGGTGGAGGGGGAACACCGGGGAGCTGTTTTTT
CDR3aa: CASSQGWRGNTGELFF

abundance: .
d_gene: TRBD2
j_gene: TRBJ2-7
v_gene: TRBV10-3
CDR3nt: TGTGCCATCAAAGGGACTAGCGGGGGTTACGAGCAGTACTTC
CDR3aa: CAIKGTSGGYEQYF

abundance: .
d_gene: .
j_gene: TRBJ2-3
v_gene: TRBV18
CDR3nt: TGTGCCAGCTCACCTCAAGAAGATACGCAGTATTTT
CDR3aa: CASSPQEDTQYF

abundance: .
d_gene: .
j_gene: TRBJ2-5
v_gene: TRBV15
CDR3nt: TGTGCCACCAGCGTATCCCGCCGGGCTGGGGAGACCCAGTACTTC
CDR3aa: CATSVSRRAGETQYF

abundance: .
d_gene: .
j_gene: TRBJ2-7
v_gene: TRBV5-4
CDR3nt: TGTGCCAGCAGTAACAGGCAGGGGACCACCTACGAGCAGTACTTC
CDR3aa: CASSNRQGTTYEQYF

abundance: .
d_gene: TRBD1
j_gene: TRBJ1-1
v_gene: TRBV28
CDR3nt: TGTGCCAGCAGTTCGACAGGGAGGGCTTTCTTT
CDR3aa: CASSSTGRAFF

abundance: .
d_gene: .
j_gene: TRBJ2-1
v_gene: TRBV10-1
CDR3nt: TGCGCCAGCTCAACGGGACTGATATACAATGAGCAGTTCTTC
CDR3aa: CASSTGLIYNEQFF

abundance: .
d_gene: .
j_gene: TRBJ1-1
v_gene: TRBV30
CDR3nt: TGTGCCTGGCAACTCGCCTGGGGCACTGAAGCTTTCTTT
CDR3aa: CAWQLAWGTEAFF

abundance: .
d_gene: .
j_gene: TRBJ2-5
v_gene: TRBV7-2
CDR3nt: TGTGCCAGCAGCTTAAAGAGGGAGACCCAGTACTTC
CDR3aa: CASSLKRETQYF

abundance: .
d_gene: TRBD2
j_gene: TRBJ2-3
v_gene: TRBV10-3
CDR3nt: TGTGCCATCAGTGAGTCCTTCTGGACTAGCGGAGCCCATAGCACAGATACGCAGTATTTT
CDR3aa: CAISESFWTSGAHSTDTQYF

abundance: once
d_gene: .
j_gene: TRBJ1-2
v_gene: TRBV18
CDR3nt: TGTGCCAGCTCACCACGAGGGCCGGAGGGCTACACCTTC
CDR3aa: CASSPRGPEGYTF

abundance: .
d_gene: .
j_gene: TRBJ1-4
v_gene: TRBV28
CDR3nt: TGTGCCAGCAGTGCGAGGACAACTAATGAAAAACTGTTTTTT
CDR3aa: CASSARTTNEKLFF

abundance: .
d_gene: TRBD1
j_gene: TRBJ1-1
v_gene: TRBV5-1
CDR3nt: TGCGCCAGCAGCTTGTACCGTTTACAGGGGGCACACATGAACACTGAAGCTTTCTTT
CDR3aa: CASSLYRLQGAHMNTEAFF

abundance: .
d_gene: TRBD2
j_gene: TRBJ2-3
v_gene: TRBV27
CDR3nt: TGTGCCAGCAGACTAGCGGGAGGGCCGACAGATACGCAGTATTTT
CDR3aa: CASRLAGGPTDTQYF

abundance: .
d_gene: .
j_gene: TRBJ1-1
v_gene: TRBV15
CDR3nt: TGTGCCACCAGCAGACAGGGAAACACTGAAGCTTTCTTT
CDR3aa: CATSRQGNTEAFF

abundance: .
d_gene: TRBD1
j_gene: TRBJ1-2
v_gene: TRBV18
CDR3nt: TGTGCCAGCTCTCAGAACAGGGGTCCTAACTATGGCTACACCTTC
CDR3aa: CASSQNRGPNYGYTF